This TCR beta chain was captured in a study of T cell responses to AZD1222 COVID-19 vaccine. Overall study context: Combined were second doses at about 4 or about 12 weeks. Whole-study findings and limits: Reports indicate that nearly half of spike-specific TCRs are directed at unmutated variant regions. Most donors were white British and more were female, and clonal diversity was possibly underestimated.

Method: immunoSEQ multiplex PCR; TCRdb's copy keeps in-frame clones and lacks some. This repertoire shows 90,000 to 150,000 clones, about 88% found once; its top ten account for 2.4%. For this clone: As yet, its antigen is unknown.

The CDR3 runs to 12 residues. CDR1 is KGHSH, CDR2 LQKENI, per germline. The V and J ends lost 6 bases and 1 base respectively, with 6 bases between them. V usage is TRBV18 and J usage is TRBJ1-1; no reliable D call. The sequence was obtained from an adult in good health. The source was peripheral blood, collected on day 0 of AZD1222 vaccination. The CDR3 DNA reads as TGTGCCAGCTCCCTAAAGAACACTGAAGCTTTCTTT. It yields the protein CASSLKNTEAFF.